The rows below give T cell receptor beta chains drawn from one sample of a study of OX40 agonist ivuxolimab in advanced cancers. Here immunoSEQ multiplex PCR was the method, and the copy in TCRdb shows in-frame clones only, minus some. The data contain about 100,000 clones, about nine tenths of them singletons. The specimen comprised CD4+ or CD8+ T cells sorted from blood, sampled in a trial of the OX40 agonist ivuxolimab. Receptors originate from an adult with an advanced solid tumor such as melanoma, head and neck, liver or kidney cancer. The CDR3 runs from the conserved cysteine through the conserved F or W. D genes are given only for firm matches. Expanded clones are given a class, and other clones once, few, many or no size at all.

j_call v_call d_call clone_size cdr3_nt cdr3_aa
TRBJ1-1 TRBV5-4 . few TGTGCCAGCAGCCCTGACCTGAACACTGAAGCTTTCTTT CASSPDLNTEAFF
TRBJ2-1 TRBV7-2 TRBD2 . TGTGCCAGCAGCGCTAGCGGGAGGGTTAACAATGAGCAGTTCTTC CASSASGRVNNEQFF
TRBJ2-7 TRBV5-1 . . TGCGCCAGCAGCTTGGCCGCTGGGTACGAGCAGTACTTC CASSLAAGYEQYF
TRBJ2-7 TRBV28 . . TGTGCCAGCAGTTTATCAGGGGAGCGGTACTTC CASSLSGERYF
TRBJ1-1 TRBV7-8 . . TGTGCCAGCAGCTTAGCGGCAGGGGCAAACACTGAAGCTTTCTTT CASSLAAGANTEAFF
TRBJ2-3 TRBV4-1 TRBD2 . TGCGCCAGCAGCCAAGTTCGGCTAGCGGGTTCCACAGATACGCAGTATTTT CASSQVRLAGSTDTQYF
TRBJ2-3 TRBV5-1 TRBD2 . TGCGCCAGCAGCTTGGGACTAGCGGGACGCACAGATACGCAGTATTTT CASSLGLAGRTDTQYF
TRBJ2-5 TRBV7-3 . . TGTGCCAGCAGCTCCCGACTAGGAGGGACCCAGTACTTC CASSSRLGGTQYF
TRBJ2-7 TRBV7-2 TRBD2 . TGTGCCAGCAGCACGGCTAGCGGGAGTCGCGAGCAGTACTTC CASSTASGSREQYF
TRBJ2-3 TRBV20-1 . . TGCAGTGCTAGTCGTGGTACGCAGTATTTT CSASRGTQYF
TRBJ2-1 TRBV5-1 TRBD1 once TGCGCCAGCAGCTTGGAGAGGGGGCCCTACAATGAGCAGTTCTTC CASSLERGPYNEQFF
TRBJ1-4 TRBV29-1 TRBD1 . TGCAGCGTCAAAAACAGGGGGTTTAATGAAAAACTGTTTTTT CSVKNRGFNEKLFF
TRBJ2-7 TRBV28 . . TGTGCCAGCACCCCTGGGGCGGCAAACACCTACGAGCAGTACTTC CASTPGAANTYEQYF
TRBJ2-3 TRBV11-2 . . TGTGCCAGCAGCTTAGTCGCGGGCACAGATACGCAGTATTTT CASSLVAGTDTQYF
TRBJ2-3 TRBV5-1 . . TGCGCCAGCAGCCCCGCGGGCGGGAGCACAGATACGCAGTATTTT CASSPAGGSTDTQYF
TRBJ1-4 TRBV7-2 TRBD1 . TGTGCCAGCAGCTTACAGGGGGGGCATGAAAAACTGTTTTTT CASSLQGGHEKLFF
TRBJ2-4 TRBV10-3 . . TGTGCCATCAGTGAAGGGCTAGAAGGTAGCAAAAACATTCAGTACTTC CAISEGLEGSKNIQYF
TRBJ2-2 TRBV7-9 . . TGTGCCAGCAGCTTAGGTGACACCGGGGAGCTGTTTTTT CASSLGDTGELFF
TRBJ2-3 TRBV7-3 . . TGTGCCAGCAACTACGGCGGGGAGGATACGCAGTATTTT CASNYGGEDTQYF
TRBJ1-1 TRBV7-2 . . TGTGCCAGCAGCTTAGCTGTTGCAGGTGCAGCGGAAGCTTTCTTT CASSLAVAGAAEAFF
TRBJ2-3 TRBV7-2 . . TGTGCCAGCAGGGAGCGCACTAGCAGGGATACGCAGTATTTT CASRERTSRDTQYF
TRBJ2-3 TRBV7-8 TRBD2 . TGTGCCAGCAGCTTAGAACCGAGACTAGCGGGAGATACGCAGTATTTT CASSLEPRLAGDTQYF
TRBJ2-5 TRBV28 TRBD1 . TGTGCCAACCCCACAGGGGGCGCGCTGGAGACCCAGTACTTC CANPTGGALETQYF
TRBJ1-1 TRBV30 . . TGTGCCTGGAGTGGGCGGGGGCCGAACACTGAAGCTTTCTTT CAWSGRGPNTEAFF
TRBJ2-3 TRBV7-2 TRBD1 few TGTGCCAGCAGGAAGACAGGGTTGGCAGATACGCAGTATTTT CASRKTGLADTQYF
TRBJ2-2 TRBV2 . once TGTGCCAGCAGCGGTGATGGGGGTGACACCGGGGAGCTGTTTTTT CASSGDGGDTGELFF
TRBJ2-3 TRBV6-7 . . TGTGCCAGCAGAGAGCTAGCACCTAGCACAGATACGCAGTATTTT CASRELAPSTDTQYF
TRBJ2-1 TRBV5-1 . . TGCGCCAGCAGCTTGGCCCCCCAAAGCTCCTACAATGAGCAGTTCTTC CASSLAPQSSYNEQFF
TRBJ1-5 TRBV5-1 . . TGCGCCAGCAGCCCTGGGGGTTCGGGTCAGCCCCAGCATTTT CASSPGGSGQPQHF
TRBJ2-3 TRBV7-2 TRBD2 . TGTGCCAGCAGCTTACAAGCGGGAGGTTACAGCACAGATACGCAGTATTTT CASSLQAGGYSTDTQYF
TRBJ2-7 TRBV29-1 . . TGCAGCGTTAAATTATTAGCGAGACCGTACGAGCAGTACTTC CSVKLLARPYEQYF
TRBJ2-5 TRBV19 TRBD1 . TGTGCCAGTAGTTCGCGGACAGGGGGCCGGGAGACCCAGTACTTC CASSSRTGGRETQYF
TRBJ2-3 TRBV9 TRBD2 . TGTGCCAGCAGCGTAGGGGGAAGGACTAGTTTCGATACGCAGTATTTT CASSVGGRTSFDTQYF
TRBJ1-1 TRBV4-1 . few TGCGCCAGCAGCCAAGTTCCGAACACTGAAGCTTTCTTT CASSQVPNTEAFF
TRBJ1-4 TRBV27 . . TGTGCCAGCAGTTCCGGGGCCGGACGCCCCACTGAAAAACTGTTTTTT CASSSGAGRPTEKLFF
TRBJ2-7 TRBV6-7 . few TGTGCCAGCAGTTACTCGAACCTGGGCGGGCCCCACTACGAGCAGTACTTC CASSYSNLGGPHYEQYF
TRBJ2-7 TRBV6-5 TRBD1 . TGTGCCAGCAGGAAGGGACAGGGGTTCAACGAGCAGTACTTC CASRKGQGFNEQYF